The rows below give T cell receptor beta chains drawn from one sample of a study of cytomegalovirus exposure and HLA in healthy donors. Clones were read by immunoSEQ multiplex PCR, and TCRdb kept only the in-frame ones, dropping some. The profile shows over 100,000 clones, roughly 68% of them singletons. Sequenced: PBMCs. These receptor sequences come from a young man in good health and CMV-seropositive. Each CDR3 is given with its conserved first and last residue. The order of the fields is J gene, D gene, V gene, clone size, CDR3 DNA, CDR3 protein. D genes are given only for firm matches. A row's size may be missing; if present it is once, few, many or a size class.

j_gene: TRBJ2-2; d_gene: TRBD1; v_gene: TRBV29-1; abundance: .; CDR3nt: TGCAGCGTTACCCCCGGGACAGCCGGGGAGCTGTTTTTT; CDR3aa: CSVTPGTAGELFF
j_gene: TRBJ1-4; d_gene: TRBD1; v_gene: TRBV5-5; abundance: .; CDR3nt: TGTGCCAGCAGCTTAATTGGGACAGGGAACGAAAAACTGTTTTTT; CDR3aa: CASSLIGTGNEKLFF
j_gene: TRBJ2-2; d_gene: TRBD2; v_gene: TRBV7-8; abundance: .; CDR3nt: TGTGCCAGCAGCTTCCTAGCGGGACGCCTGGAAACCGGGGAGCTGTTTTTT; CDR3aa: CASSFLAGRLETGELFF
j_gene: TRBJ2-1; d_gene: .; v_gene: TRBV5-1; abundance: .; CDR3nt: TGCGCCAGCAGCTGGGGACTGGAGTATTACAATGAGCAGTTCTTC; CDR3aa: CASSWGLEYYNEQFF
j_gene: TRBJ1-2; d_gene: TRBD1; v_gene: TRBV6-5; abundance: .; CDR3nt: TGTGCCAGCAGTTACTTGGCGGGACAGGGGGCCTATGGCTACACCTTC; CDR3aa: CASSYLAGQGAYGYTF
j_gene: TRBJ1-3; d_gene: .; v_gene: TRBV7-7; abundance: .; CDR3nt: TGTGCTAGCAGCCCGAACCCCCACCCTTCTACAGGGAGGGCTGGAAACACCATATATTTT; CDR3aa: CASSPNPHPSTGRAGNTIYF
j_gene: TRBJ1-2; d_gene: .; v_gene: TRBV27; abundance: .; CDR3nt: TGTGCCAGCAGTTTATCGGTTTTTGGGTTAACAGGGAGAGCTAACTATGGCTACACCTTC; CDR3aa: CASSLSVFGLTGRANYGYTF
j_gene: TRBJ1-2; d_gene: TRBD1; v_gene: TRBV9; abundance: .; CDR3nt: TGTGCCAGCAGCGTGGGACAGGGGGCCTATGGCTACACCTTC; CDR3aa: CASSVGQGAYGYTF
j_gene: TRBJ2-7; d_gene: TRBD2; v_gene: TRBV2; abundance: once; CDR3nt: TGTGCCATCCCCCTGACTAGCGGCTCCTACGAGCAGTACTTC; CDR3aa: CAIPLTSGSYEQYF
j_gene: TRBJ1-2; d_gene: TRBD1; v_gene: TRBV5-5; abundance: .; CDR3nt: TGTGCCAGCAGCGGAAGACGACAGGGGGCTGACTATGGCTACACCTTC; CDR3aa: CASSGRRQGADYGYTF
j_gene: TRBJ2-1; d_gene: .; v_gene: TRBV19; abundance: .; CDR3nt: TGTGCCAGTAGTATAGATCGAGGGACATACAATGAGCAGTTCTTC; CDR3aa: CASSIDRGTYNEQFF
j_gene: TRBJ1-1; d_gene: .; v_gene: TRBV27; abundance: .; CDR3nt: TGTGCCAGCAGTTCATCGACTGGCACTGAAGCTTTCTTT; CDR3aa: CASSSSTGTEAFF
j_gene: TRBJ2-2; d_gene: TRBD2; v_gene: TRBV9; abundance: .; CDR3nt: TGTGCCAGCAGCGTAAGCAGAGCGGGGGTAACCGGGGAGCTGTTTTTT; CDR3aa: CASSVSRAGVTGELFF
j_gene: TRBJ1-2; d_gene: .; v_gene: TRBV5-1; abundance: .; CDR3nt: TGCGCCAGCAGCTTGGGGCAGGTTACCTATGGCTACACCTTC; CDR3aa: CASSLGQVTYGYTF
j_gene: TRBJ1-1; d_gene: .; v_gene: TRBV27; abundance: .; CDR3nt: TGTGCCAGCAGTTTGGGGGCGCTAACTGAAGCTTTCTTT; CDR3aa: CASSLGALTEAFF
j_gene: TRBJ1-6; d_gene: TRBD1; v_gene: TRBV11-2; abundance: few; CDR3nt: TGTGCCAGCAGTAATACAGGGGAAGGTTACTCACCCCTCCACTTT; CDR3aa: CASSNTGEGYSPLHF
j_gene: TRBJ2-7; d_gene: TRBD1; v_gene: TRBV5-1; abundance: once; CDR3nt: TGCGCCAGCAGCTCGGGGACAGCCTACTACGAGCAGTACTTC; CDR3aa: CASSSGTAYYEQYF
j_gene: TRBJ2-4; d_gene: TRBD1; v_gene: TRBV7-6; abundance: .; CDR3nt: TGTGCCAGCAGCTTAGGGAGACCGGGACAGGGGTCAATCTTAGCCAAAAACATTCAGTACTTC; CDR3aa: CASSLGRPGQGSILAKNIQYF
j_gene: TRBJ1-5; d_gene: TRBD1; v_gene: TRBV4-3; abundance: .; CDR3nt: TGCGCCAGCAGCCAAGATTCGTGGGGACAGGGTACCAATCAGCCCCAGCATTTT; CDR3aa: CASSQDSWGQGTNQPQHF
j_gene: TRBJ2-3; d_gene: .; v_gene: TRBV27; abundance: .; CDR3nt: TGTGCCAGCAGTTTCAGATATACCGCCACAGATACGCAGTATTTT; CDR3aa: CASSFRYTATDTQYF
j_gene: TRBJ1-2; d_gene: .; v_gene: TRBV9; abundance: .; CDR3nt: TGTGCCAGCAGCGTAGGACAGCGGGGAAACTATGGCTACACCTTC; CDR3aa: CASSVGQRGNYGYTF
j_gene: TRBJ1-3; d_gene: .; v_gene: TRBV5-4; abundance: .; CDR3nt: TGTGCCAGCAGCATGGGGGGCAGGGGATCTGGAGGAAACACCATATATTTT; CDR3aa: CASSMGGRGSGGNTIYF
j_gene: TRBJ1-1; d_gene: .; v_gene: TRBV7-9; abundance: .; CDR3nt: TGTGCCAGCAGCTCCATGAACACTGAAGCTTTCTTT; CDR3aa: CASSSMNTEAFF
j_gene: TRBJ1-3; d_gene: .; v_gene: TRBV2; abundance: .; CDR3nt: TGTGCCAGCCGGGAGAACAGCGCGTTATCTGGAAACACCATATATTTT; CDR3aa: CASRENSALSGNTIYF
j_gene: TRBJ1-2; d_gene: .; v_gene: TRBV30; abundance: once; CDR3nt: TGTGCCTGGAGTGTACCTCCTGCTAAAGTCGATGGCTACACCTTC; CDR3aa: CAWSVPPAKVDGYTF
j_gene: TRBJ1-1; d_gene: .; v_gene: TRBV27; abundance: .; CDR3nt: TGTGCCAGCAGTTTAAGGGGGTCCACTGAAGCTTTCTTT; CDR3aa: CASSLRGSTEAFF
j_gene: TRBJ2-7; d_gene: TRBD1; v_gene: TRBV14; abundance: .; CDR3nt: TGTGCCAGCAGCCAAGACGGGACAGGGATTGACGAGCAGTACTTC; CDR3aa: CASSQDGTGIDEQYF
j_gene: TRBJ2-6; d_gene: .; v_gene: TRBV29-1; abundance: .; CDR3nt: TGCAGCGTCTTGCAGGGCGGGGCCAACGTCCTGACTTTC; CDR3aa: CSVLQGGANVLTF
j_gene: TRBJ1-1; d_gene: .; v_gene: TRBV18; abundance: .; CDR3nt: TGTGCCAGCTCACAGAACCGACAGACTAACACTGAAGCTTTCTTT; CDR3aa: CASSQNRQTNTEAFF
j_gene: TRBJ1-2; d_gene: .; v_gene: TRBV2; abundance: .; CDR3nt: TGTGCCAGCAGTTATACACAGGGTCCCTATGGCTACACCTTC; CDR3aa: CASSYTQGPYGYTF
j_gene: TRBJ2-1; d_gene: TRBD2; v_gene: TRBV4-3; abundance: .; CDR3nt: TGCGCCAGCAGCCGGGAGGGAATAGGTGGTGAGCAGTTCTTC; CDR3aa: CASSREGIGGEQFF
j_gene: TRBJ1-2; d_gene: .; v_gene: TRBV6-5; abundance: .; CDR3nt: TGTGCCAGCAGTGCCCAAGGGGACATAAACTATGGCTACACCTTC; CDR3aa: CASSAQGDINYGYTF